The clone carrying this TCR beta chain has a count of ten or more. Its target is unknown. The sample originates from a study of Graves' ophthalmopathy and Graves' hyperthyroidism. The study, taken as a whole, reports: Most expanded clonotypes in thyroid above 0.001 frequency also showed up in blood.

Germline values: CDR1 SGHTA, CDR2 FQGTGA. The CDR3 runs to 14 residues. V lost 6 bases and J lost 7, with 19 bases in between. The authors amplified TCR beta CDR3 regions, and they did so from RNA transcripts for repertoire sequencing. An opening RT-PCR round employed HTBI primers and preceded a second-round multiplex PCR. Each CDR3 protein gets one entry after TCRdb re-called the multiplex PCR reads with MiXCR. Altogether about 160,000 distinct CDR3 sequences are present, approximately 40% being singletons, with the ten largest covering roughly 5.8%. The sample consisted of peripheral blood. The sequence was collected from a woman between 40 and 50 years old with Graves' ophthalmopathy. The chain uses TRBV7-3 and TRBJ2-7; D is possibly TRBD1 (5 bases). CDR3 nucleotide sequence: TGTGCCAGCAGTCCTACAGGAGCTTCTGGTGAGCAGTACTTC. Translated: CASSPTGASGEQYF.